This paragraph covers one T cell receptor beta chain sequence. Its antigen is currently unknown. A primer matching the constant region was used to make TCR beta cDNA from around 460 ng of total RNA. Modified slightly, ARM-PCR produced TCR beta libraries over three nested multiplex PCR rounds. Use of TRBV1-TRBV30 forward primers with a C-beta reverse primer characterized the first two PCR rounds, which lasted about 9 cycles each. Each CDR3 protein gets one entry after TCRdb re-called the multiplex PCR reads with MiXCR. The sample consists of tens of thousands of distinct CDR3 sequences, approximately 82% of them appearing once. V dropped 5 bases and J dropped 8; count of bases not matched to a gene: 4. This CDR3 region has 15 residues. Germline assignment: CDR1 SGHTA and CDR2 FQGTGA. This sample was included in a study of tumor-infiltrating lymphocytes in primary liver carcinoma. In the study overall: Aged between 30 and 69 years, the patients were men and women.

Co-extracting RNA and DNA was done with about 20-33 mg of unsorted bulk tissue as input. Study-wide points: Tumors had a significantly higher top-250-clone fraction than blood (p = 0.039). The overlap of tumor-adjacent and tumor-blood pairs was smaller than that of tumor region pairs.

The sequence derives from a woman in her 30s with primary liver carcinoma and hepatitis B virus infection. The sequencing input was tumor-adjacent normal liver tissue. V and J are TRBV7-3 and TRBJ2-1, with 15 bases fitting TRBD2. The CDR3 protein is CASSPGLAGGDEQFF. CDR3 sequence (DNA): TGTGCCAGCAGCCCGGGACTAGCGGGAGGCGATGAGCAGTTCTTC.